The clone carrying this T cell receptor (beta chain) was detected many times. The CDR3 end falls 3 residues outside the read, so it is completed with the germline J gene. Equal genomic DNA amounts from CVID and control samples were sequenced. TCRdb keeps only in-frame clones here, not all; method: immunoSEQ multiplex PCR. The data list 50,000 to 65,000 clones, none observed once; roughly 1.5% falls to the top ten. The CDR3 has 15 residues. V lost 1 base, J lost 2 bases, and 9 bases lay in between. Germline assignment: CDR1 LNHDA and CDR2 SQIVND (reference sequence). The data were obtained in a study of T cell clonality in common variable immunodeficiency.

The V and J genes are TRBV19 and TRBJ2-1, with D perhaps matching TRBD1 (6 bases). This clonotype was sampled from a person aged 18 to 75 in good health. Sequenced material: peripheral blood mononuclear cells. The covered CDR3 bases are TGTGCCAGTAGTATAGTACAGGGAACCTACAATGAG. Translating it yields CASSIVQGTYNE. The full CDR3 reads CASSIVQGTYNEQFF.